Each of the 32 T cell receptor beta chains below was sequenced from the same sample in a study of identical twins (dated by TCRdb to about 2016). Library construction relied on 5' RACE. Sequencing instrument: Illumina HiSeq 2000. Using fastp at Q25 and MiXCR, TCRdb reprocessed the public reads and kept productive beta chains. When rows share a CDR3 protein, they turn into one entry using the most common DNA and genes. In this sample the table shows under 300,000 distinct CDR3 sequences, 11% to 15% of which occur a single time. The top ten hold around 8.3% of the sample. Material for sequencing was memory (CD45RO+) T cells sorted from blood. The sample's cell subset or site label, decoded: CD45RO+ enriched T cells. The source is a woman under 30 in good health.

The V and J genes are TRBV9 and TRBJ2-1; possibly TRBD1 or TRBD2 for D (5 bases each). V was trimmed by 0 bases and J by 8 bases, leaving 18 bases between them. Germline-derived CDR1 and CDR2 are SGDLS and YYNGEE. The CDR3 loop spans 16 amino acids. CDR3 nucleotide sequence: TGTGCCAGCAGCGTAGAGACGCCCGGGGCCCCCCATGAGCAGTTCTTC. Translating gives CASSVETPGAPHEQFF.

The DNA of the CDR3 is TGTGCCAGCAGCCCCCATGGCGGGGTGAAAGAGACCCAGTACTTC. Its protein is CASSPHGGVKETQYF. This chain joins TRBV11-3 and TRBJ2-5, with D perhaps TRBD2 (6 bases). Germline V gene data show CDR1 as SGHNT and CDR2 as YENEEA. CDR3 length: 15 residues. The V gene lost 5 bases and the J gene lost 3 bases, with 16 bases spanning the gap.

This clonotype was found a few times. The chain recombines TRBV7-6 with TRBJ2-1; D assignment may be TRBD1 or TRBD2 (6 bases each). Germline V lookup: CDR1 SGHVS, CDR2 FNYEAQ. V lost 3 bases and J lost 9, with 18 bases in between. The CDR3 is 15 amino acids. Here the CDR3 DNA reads TGTGCCAGCAGCTTGGCAGGGGAGGCGAAGGGTGAGCAGTTCTTC. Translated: CASSLAGEAKGEQFF. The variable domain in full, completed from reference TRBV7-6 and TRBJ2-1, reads GAGVSQSPRYKVTKRGQDVALRCDPISGHVSLYWYRQALGQGPEFLTYFNYEAQQDKSGLPNDRFSAERPEGSISTLTIQRTEQRDSAMYRCASSLAGEAKGEQFFGPGTRLTVL.

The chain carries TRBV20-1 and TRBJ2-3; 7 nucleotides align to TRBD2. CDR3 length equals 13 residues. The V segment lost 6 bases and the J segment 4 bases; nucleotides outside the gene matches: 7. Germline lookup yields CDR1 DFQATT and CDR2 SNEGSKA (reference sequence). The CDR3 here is CSAQRGVADTQYF. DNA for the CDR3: TGCAGTGCCCAGCGGGGAGTGGCAGATACGCAGTATTTT.

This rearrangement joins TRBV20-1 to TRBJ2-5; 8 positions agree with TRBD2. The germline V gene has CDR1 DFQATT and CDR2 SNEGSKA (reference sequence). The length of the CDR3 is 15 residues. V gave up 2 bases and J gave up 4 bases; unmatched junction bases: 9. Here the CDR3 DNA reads TGCAGTGCTAGAATTTACGGGGGGGCCGGAGAGACCCAGTACTTC. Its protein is CSARIYGGAGETQYF.

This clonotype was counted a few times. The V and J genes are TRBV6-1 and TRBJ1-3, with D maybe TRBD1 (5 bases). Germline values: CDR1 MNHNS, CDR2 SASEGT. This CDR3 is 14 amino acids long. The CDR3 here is CVRAEGRSGNTIYF. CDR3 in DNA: TGTGTCAGGGCCGAGGGCCGCTCTGGAAACACCATATATTTT.

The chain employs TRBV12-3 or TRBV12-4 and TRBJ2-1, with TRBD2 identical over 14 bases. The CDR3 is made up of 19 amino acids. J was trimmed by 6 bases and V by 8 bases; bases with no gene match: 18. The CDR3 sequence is CASGSRLAGGPKLVNEQFF. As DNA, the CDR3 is TGTGCCAGCGGTTCCCGACTAGCGGGGGGGCCCAAGCTGGTCAATGAGCAGTTCTTC.

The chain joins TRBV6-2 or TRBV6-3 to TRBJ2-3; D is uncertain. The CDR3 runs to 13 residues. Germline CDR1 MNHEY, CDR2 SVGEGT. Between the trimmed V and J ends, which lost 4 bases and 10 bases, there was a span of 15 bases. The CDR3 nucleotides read TGTGCCAGCAGTTCCTACCCTCGTCAGTCGCAGTATTTT. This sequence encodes CASSSYPRQSQYF.

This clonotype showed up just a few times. In DNA, the CDR3 is TGTGCCAGCAGCTTGCCGATCGGGACTACCTCAGGGAATGAGCAGTTCTTC. It encodes CASSLPIGTTSGNEQFF. The V and J genes are TRBV5-6 and TRBJ2-1, with 7 positions matching TRBD2. After removal of 1 base from V and 7 bases from J, the junction contained 14 bases not matched to a gene. The CDR3 loop spans 17 amino acids. Germline V gives CDR1 SGHDT, CDR2 YYEEEE.

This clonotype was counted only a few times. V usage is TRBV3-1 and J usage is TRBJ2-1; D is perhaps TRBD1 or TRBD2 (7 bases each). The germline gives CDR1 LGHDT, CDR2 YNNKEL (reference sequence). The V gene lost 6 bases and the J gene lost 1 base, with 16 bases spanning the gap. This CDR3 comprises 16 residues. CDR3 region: CASSKKAGQSYNEQFF. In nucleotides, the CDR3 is TGTGCCAGCAGTAAAAAAGCGGGACAGTCCTACAATGAGCAGTTCTTC.

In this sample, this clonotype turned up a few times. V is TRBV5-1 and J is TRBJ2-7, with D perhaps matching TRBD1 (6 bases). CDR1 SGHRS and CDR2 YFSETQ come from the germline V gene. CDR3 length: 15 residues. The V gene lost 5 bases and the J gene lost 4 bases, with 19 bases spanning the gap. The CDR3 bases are TGCGCCAGCAGGGTTTCTACAGGGCTCGGATACGAGCAGTACTTC. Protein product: CASRVSTGLGYEQYF.

The CDR3 DNA follows: TGTGCCAGTACGGGGCTATGGGACAACATTCAGTACTTC. It is translated as CASTGLWDNIQYF. J is TRBJ2-4 and V is TRBV19, with D possibly called TRBD1 or TRBD2 (5 bases each). The CDR3 length is 13 residues. Germline loops: CDR1 LNHDA, CDR2 SQIVND (reference sequence). Trimming shortened V by 7 bases and J by 7 bases, and 14 bases separated the two germline ends.

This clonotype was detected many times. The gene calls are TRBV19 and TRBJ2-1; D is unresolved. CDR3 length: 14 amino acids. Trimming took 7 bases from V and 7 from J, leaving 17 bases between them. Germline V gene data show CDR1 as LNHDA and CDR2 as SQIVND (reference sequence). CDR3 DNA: TGTGCCAGTACCCCCACCGGCAGGTCGAATGAGCAGTTCTTC. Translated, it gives CASTPTGRSNEQFF.

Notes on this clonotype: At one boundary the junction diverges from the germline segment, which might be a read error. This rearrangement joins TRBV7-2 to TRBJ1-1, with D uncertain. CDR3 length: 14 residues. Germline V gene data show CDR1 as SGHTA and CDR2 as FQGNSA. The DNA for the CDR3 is TGTGCCAGCAGCTTAGGCTCTTGGAGCACTGGAGCTTTCTTT. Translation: CASSLGSWSTGAFF.

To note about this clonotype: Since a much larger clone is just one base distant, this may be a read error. The CDR3 coding sequence is TGTGCCAGCAGTTCCGCAGGGGTAGAGATCCAGTACTTC. Amino acid sequence: CASSSAGVEIQYF. V gene TRBV12-3 or TRBV12-4 combines with J gene TRBJ2-5; tentative D call: TRBD1 (6 bases). This CDR3 is 13 amino acids long.

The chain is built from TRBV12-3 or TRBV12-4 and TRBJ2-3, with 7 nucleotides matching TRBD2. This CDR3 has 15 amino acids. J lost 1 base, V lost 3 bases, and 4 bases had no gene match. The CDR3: CASSLNLAGTDTQYF. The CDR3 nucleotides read TGTGCCAGCAGTTTGAATCTAGCGGGCACAGATACGCAGTATTTT.

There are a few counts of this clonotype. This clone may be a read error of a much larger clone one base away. The CDR3 region has the DNA TGTGCCAGCAGGTCAGGGACCGCCTCGGTCGAGCAGTACTTC. Its translation is CASRSGTASVEQYF. The rearrangement links TRBV6-1 to TRBJ2-7, with D perhaps matching TRBD1 or TRBD2 (5 bases each). The CDR3 is 14 amino acids. Germline V CDR1 and CDR2: MNHNS, SASEGT. V lost 6 bases, J lost 6 bases, and 18 bases lay in between.

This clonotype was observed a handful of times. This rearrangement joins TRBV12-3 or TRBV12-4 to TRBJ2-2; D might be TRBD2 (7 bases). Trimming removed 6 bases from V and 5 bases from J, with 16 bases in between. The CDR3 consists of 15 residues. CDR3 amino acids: CASSPRGGGTGELFF. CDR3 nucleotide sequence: TGTGCCAGCAGCCCTAGAGGGGGGGGGACCGGGGAGCTGTTTTTT.

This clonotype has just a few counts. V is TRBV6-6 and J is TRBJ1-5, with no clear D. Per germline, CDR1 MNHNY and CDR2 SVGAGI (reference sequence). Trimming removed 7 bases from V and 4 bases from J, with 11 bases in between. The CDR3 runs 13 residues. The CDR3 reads CASTNHPNQPQHF. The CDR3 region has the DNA TGTGCCAGCACCAATCACCCGAATCAGCCCCAGCATTTT.

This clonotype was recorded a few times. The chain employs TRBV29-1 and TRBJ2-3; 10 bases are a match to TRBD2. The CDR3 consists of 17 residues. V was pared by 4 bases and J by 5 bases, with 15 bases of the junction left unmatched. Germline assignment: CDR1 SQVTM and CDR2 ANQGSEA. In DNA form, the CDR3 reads TGCAGCGTTGGGGGGACGGGGAGCGGGGGGGCTGGAGATACGCAGTATTTT. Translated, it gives CSVGGTGSGGAGDTQYF.

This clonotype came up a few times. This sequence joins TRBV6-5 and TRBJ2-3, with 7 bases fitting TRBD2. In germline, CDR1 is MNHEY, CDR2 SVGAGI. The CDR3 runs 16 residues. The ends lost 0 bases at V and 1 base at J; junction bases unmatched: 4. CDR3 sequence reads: CASSYSGRAGTDTQYF. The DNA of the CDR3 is TGTGCCAGCAGTTACTCGGGGAGGGCTGGCACAGATACGCAGTATTTT.

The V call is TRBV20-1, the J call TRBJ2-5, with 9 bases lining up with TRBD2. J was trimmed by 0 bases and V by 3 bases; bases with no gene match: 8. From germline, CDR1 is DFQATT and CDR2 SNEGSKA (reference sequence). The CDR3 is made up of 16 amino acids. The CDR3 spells CSASLIAGGYQETQYF. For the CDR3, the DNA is TGCAGTGCTAGTTTGATCGCGGGAGGGTACCAAGAGACCCAGTACTTC.

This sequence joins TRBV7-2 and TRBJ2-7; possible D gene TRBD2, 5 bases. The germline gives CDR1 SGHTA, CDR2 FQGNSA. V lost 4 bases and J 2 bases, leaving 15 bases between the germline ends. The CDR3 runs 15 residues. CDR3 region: CASSSMRANPYEQYF. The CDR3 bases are TGTGCCAGCAGCTCGATGAGGGCCAACCCCTACGAGCAGTACTTC.

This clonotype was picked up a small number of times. The CDR3 region is CASSSDSALHF. The DNA of the CDR3 is TGTGCCAGCAGCTCGGACTCGGCCCTCCACTTT. The chain uses TRBV7-9 and TRBJ1-6; D is undetermined. The V gene's germline CDR1 is SEHNR and CDR2 FQNEAQ (reference sequence). V lost 4 bases and J lost 14, with 9 bases in between. This CDR3 has 11 amino acids.

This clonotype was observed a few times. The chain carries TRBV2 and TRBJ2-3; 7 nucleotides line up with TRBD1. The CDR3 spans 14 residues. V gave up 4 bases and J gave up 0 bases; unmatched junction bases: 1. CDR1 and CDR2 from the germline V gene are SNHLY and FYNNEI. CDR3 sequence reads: CASSGQGSTDTQYF. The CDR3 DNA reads TGTGCCAGCAGTGGACAGGGTAGCACAGATACGCAGTATTTT.

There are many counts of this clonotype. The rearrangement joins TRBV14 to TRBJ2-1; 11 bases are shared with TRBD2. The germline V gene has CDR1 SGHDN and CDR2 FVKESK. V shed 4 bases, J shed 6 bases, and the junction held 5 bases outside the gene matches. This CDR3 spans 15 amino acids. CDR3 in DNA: TGTGCCAGCAGCCGGGGACTAGCGGCCCTCAATGAGCAGTTCTTC. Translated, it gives CASSRGLAALNEQFF.

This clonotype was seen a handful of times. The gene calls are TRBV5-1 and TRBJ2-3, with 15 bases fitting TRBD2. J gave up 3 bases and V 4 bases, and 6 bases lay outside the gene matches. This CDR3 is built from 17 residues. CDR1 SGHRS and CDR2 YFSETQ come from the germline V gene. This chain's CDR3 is CASSAGLAGGRTDTQYF. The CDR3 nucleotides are TGCGCCAGCAGCGCGGGACTAGCGGGGGGCCGTACAGATACGCAGTATTTT.

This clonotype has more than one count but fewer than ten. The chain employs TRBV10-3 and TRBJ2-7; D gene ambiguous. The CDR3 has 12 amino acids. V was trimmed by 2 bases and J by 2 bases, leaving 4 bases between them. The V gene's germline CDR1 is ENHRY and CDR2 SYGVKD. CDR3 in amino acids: CAISENTYEQYF. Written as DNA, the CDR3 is TGTGCCATCAGTGAGAATACCTACGAGCAGTACTTC.

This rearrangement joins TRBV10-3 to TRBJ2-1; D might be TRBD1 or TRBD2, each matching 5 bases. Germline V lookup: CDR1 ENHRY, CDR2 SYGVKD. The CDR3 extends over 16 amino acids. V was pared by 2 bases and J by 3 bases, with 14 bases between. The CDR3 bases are TGTGCCATCAGTGAGGGGACCGGGACCCACTACAATGAGCAGTTCTTC. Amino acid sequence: CAISEGTGTHYNEQFF.

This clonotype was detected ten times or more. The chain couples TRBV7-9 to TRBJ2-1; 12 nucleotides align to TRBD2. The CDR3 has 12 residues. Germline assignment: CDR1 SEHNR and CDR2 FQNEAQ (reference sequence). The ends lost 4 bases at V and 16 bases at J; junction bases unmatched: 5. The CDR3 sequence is CASSSMTSGSFF. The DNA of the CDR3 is TGTGCCAGCAGCTCGATGACTAGCGGGAGTTTCTTC.

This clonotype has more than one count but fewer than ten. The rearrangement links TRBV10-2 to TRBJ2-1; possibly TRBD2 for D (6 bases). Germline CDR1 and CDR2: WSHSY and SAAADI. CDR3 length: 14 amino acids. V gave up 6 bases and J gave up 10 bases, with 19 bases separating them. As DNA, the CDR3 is TGCGCCAGCAGCACAAGGACCATAAGCGGGGAGCAGTTCTTC. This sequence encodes CASSTRTISGEQFF.

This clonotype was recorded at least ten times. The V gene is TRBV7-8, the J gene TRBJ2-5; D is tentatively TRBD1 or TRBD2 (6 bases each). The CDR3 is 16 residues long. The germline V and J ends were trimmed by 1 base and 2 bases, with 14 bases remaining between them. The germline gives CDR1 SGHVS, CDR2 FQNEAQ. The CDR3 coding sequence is TGTGCCAGCAGCTTAGGGCTTCGGGGGACACAAGAGACCCAGTACTTC. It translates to CASSLGLRGTQETQYF. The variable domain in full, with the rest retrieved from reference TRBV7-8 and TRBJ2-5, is GAGVSQSPRYKVAKRGQDVALRCDPISGHVSLFWYQQALGQGPEFLTYFQNEAQLDKSGLPSDRFFAERPEGSVSTLKIQRTQQEDSAVYLCASSLGLRGTQETQYFGPGTRLLVL.